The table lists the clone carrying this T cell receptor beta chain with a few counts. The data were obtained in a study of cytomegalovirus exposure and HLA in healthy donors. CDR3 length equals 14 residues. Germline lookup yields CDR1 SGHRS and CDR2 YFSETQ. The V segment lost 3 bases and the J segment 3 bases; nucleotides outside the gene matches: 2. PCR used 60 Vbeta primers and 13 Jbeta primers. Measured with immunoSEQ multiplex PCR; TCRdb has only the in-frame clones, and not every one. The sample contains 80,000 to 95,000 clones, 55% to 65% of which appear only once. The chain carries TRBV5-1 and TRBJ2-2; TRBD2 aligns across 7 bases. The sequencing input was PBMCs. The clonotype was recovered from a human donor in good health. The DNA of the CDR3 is TGCGCCAGCAGCTGGGGGGGAGACACCGGGGAGCTGTTTTTT. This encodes CASSWGGDTGELFF.